Presented here are 11 T cell receptor beta chains from one specimen sequenced in a study of blood T cell repertoires in COVID-19 (dated by TCRdb to the early 2020s). Libraries came from the immunoSEQ multiplex PCR assay. The immuneACCESS repertoire file appears here via TCRdb, limited to in-frame rearrangements. These files lack a portion of the clones; in checked studies, under half of the deficit traces to unresolved V genes, and the cause of the others is not known. This sample is represented by 200,000 to 250,000 clones; roughly 90% of them were singletons. The ten largest clones add up to 10% of the sample. The sample taken for sequencing was PBMCs or T cells enriched from blood (not recorded which). Receptors were obtained from a man younger than 35 with acute COVID-19.

The rearrangement links TRBV5-4 to TRBJ1-2; TRBD1 aligns across 11 bases. Germline loops: CDR1 SGHNT, CDR2 YYREEE (reference sequence). V trimming: 0 bases; J trimming: 10 bases; junction bases outside the gene matches: 2. This CDR3 spans 13 amino acids. CDR3 sequence: CASSLAGQGDYTF. CDR3 bases: TGTGCCAGCAGCTTGGCGGGACAGGGGGACTACACCTTC.

The chain has TRBV4-1 and TRBJ2-4; TRBD2 matches 9 bases. The CDR3 covers 18 residues. The J segment lost 0 bases and the V segment lost 3 bases, leaving 9 bases of the junction unmatched. Looked up from germline, CDR1 is MGHRA and CDR2 is YSYEKL. CDR3 DNA sequence: TGCGCCAGCAGCCAGGGTAGCGGGAGAACTCTAGCCAAAAACATTCAGTACTTC. Translated, it gives CASSQGSGRTLAKNIQYF.

The V and J genes are TRBV10-3 and TRBJ2-3, with 8 bases identical to TRBD1. From germline, CDR1 is ENHRY and CDR2 SYGVKD. The CDR3 contains 17 residues. Trimming cost V 5 bases and J 7 bases; bases outside gene matches: 17. The CDR3 loop is CAISLASGQGGGYTQYF. The CDR3 coding sequence is TGTGCCATCAGTCTGGCCTCCGGACAGGGTGGGGGGTATACGCAGTATTTT.

V gene TRBV9 combines with J gene TRBJ2-3, with a possible D match to TRBD2 (5 bases). Germline V gene sequence: CDR1 SGDLS, CDR2 YYNGEE. The CDR3 loop spans 15 amino acids. V was cut by 4 bases and J by 4 bases, with 16 bases left in between. The CDR3 reads CASSSEGLPADTQYF. CDR3 nucleotides: TGTGCCAGCAGCTCCGAGGGCCTGCCCGCAGATACGCAGTATTTT.

The chain carries TRBV7-6 and TRBJ1-4; weak D call: TRBD1 (6 bases). The germline CDR1 and CDR2 sequences are SGHVS and FNYEAQ. Trimming left V 5 bases short and J 1 base short, with 17 bases between. The CDR3 totals 17 residues. Written as DNA, the CDR3 is TGTGCCAGCAGCCAGAATCCTCCCAGGGGAACTAATGAAAAACTGTTTTTT. Encoded protein: CASSQNPPRGTNEKLFF.

The chain uses TRBV7-2 and TRBJ2-3; D remains unclear. The CDR3 runs to 13 residues. The germline CDR1 and CDR2 sequences are SGHTA and FQGNSA. V was shortened by 6 bases and J by 1 base, with 8 bases between the two germline ends. The CDR3 protein is CASRLVGTDTQYF. The CDR3 coding sequence is TGTGCCAGCAGACTCGTTGGCACAGATACGCAGTATTTT.

The V gene is TRBV28, the J gene TRBJ1-1, with a weak D call TRBD1 (6 bases). The germline V gene has CDR1 MDHEN and CDR2 SYDVKM. V dropped 8 bases and J dropped 8 bases, with 18 bases sitting between them. The CDR3 covers 13 residues. As DNA, the CDR3 is TGTGCCAGCGGCAATGTACAGGGATGGGAAGCTTTCTTT. It codes for CASGNVQGWEAFF. Based on the CDR3 plus reference TRBV28 and TRBJ1-1, the full variable domain is DVKVTQSSRYLVKRTGEKVFLECVQDMDHENMFWYRQDPGLGLRLIYFSYDVKMKEKGDIPEGYSVSREKKERFSLILESASTNQTSMYLCASGNVQGWEAFFGQGTRLTVV.

The chain recombines TRBV12-3 or TRBV12-4 with TRBJ2-7; 10 nucleotides match TRBD1. This CDR3 has 13 amino acids. The V and J ends lost 7 bases and 4 bases, in that order; junction bases with no gene match: 4. Here the CDR3 DNA reads TGTGCCAGCACCAGACAGGGGGCATACGAGCAGTACTTC. This gives the protein CASTRQGAYEQYF.

The V call is TRBV6-2 or TRBV6-3, the J call TRBJ2-6; no definite D call. Germline-derived CDR1 and CDR2 are MNHEY and SVGEGT. The CDR3 runs to 17 residues. Trimming pared 0 bases from V and 5 bases from J, leaving 14 bases between. CDR3 DNA sequence: TGTGCCAGCAGTTACTCATCCCGTAATAGCTGGGCCAACGTCCTGACTTTC. It specifies CASSYSSRNSWANVLTF.

This clone was observed a handful of times. V usage is TRBV7-2 and J usage is TRBJ1-2; unclear D gene. Germline CDR1 is SGHTA and CDR2 is FQGNSA. This CDR3 has 14 amino acids. Trimming took off 7 bases at V and 3 bases at J, with 15 bases between the two ends. CDR3 DNA: TGTGCCAGCATCCCAGGCGGCGGGCACTATGGCTACACCTTC. It specifies CASIPGGGHYGYTF.

The chain is built from TRBV6-5 and TRBJ1-2; 9 bases agree with TRBD1. Germline lookup yields CDR1 MNHEY and CDR2 SVGAGI. The CDR3 spans 12 residues. The J segment lost 6 bases and the V segment lost 6 bases, leaving 2 bases of the junction unmatched. In DNA, the CDR3 is TGTGCCAGCAGGGGACAGGGCCATGGCTACACCTTC. Amino acids: CASRGQGHGYTF.